These 3 T cell receptor beta chains originate from one sample sequenced in a study of CD8 T cells in Susac syndrome. After extraction with the RNeasy kit, about 0.45 to 1 ug of the RNA was reverse transcribed using random hexamers. TCRdb re-called the immunoSEQ multiplex PCR reads through MiXCR, storing one row per CDR3 protein. This sample has about 190,000 distinct CDR3 sequences, with over 75% found just once. The sequencing sample was made of CD4+ T cells from PBMCs. Receptors originate from a human donor with Susac syndrome.

The chain couples TRBV25-1 to TRBJ2-5; D may be TRBD1 (6 bases). Germline V CDR1 and CDR2: MGHDK, SYGVNS. The V end was cut by 6 bases, the J end by 4 bases, with 18 bases between. CDR3 length equals 15 residues. Written as DNA, the CDR3 is TGTGCCAGCAGCCGGGACACGGCAAGAAGAGAGACCCAGTACTTC. It codes for CASSRDTARRETQYF.

This clonotype was detected once. The V call is TRBV20-1, the J call TRBJ2-5; 12 nucleotides line up with TRBD2. This CDR3 region has 18 residues. Germline-derived CDR1 and CDR2 are DFQATT and SNEGSKA (reference sequence). The ends lost 1 base at V and 5 bases at J; junction bases unmatched: 14. Here the CDR3 DNA reads TGCAGTGCTAGAGTCCCGACTAGCGGGGGAAGGAAGGGGGAGACCCAGTACTTC. Protein: CSARVPTSGGRKGETQYF.

This clonotype was detected a few times. The chain combines TRBV6-5 with TRBJ2-7; D possibly corresponds to TRBD1 (6 bases). With 6 bases removed from V and 3 bases from J, the gap between germline ends came to 12 bases. Germline lookup yields CDR1 MNHEY and CDR2 SVGAGI. The CDR3 spans 13 residues. The CDR3 DNA reads TGTGCCAGCAGGAAGGACAGAGACTACGAGCAGTACTTC. Translated, it gives CASRKDRDYEQYF.